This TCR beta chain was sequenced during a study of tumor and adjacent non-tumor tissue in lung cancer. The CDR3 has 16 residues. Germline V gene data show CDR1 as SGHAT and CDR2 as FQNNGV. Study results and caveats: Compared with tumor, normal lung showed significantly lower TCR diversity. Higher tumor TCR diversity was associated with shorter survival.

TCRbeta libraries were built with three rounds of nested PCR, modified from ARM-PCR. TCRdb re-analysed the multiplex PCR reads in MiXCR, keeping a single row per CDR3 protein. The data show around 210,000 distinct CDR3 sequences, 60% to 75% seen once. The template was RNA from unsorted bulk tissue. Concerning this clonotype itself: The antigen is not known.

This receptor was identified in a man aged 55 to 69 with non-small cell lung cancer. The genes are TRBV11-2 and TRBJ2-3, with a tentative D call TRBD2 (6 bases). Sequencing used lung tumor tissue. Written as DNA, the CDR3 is TGTGTCAGTAGCTCAGTCGGGGGATTTAGCACAGATACGCAGTATTTT. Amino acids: CVSSSVGGFSTDTQYF. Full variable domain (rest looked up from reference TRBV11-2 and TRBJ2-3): EAGVAQSPRYKIIEKRQSVAFWCNPISGHATLYWYQQILGQGPKLLIQFQNNGVVDDSQLPKDRFSAERLKGVDSTLKIQPAKLEDSAVYLCVSSSVGGFSTDTQYFGPGTRLTVL.